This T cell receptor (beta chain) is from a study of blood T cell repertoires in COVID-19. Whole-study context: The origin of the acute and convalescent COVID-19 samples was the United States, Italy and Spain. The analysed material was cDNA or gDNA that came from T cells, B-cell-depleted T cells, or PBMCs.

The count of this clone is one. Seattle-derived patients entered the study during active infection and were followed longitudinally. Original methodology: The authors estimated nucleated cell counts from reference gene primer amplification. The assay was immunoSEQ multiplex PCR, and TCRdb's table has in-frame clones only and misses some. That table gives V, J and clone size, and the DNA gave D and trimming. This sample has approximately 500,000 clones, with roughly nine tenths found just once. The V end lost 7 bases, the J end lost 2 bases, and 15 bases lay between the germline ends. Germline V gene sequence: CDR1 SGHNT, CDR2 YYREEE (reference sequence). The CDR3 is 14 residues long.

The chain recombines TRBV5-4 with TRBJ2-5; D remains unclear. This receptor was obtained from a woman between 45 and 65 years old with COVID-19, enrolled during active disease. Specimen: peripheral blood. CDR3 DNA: TGTGCCAGCGGGTTCGAAAGGCGGCAAGAGACCCAGTACTTC. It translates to CASGFERRQETQYF.